This T cell receptor beta chain was recovered during a study of cytomegalovirus exposure and HLA in healthy donors. In the study overall: As released early, the data held 65 million to 90 million unique TCRs from HLA-typed donors. Points from the study as a whole: Rare TCR sequences predominated, though certain public TCRs were found in many donors.

Note on this clone: The antigen remains undetermined.

PCR involved 60 Vbeta and 13 Jbeta primers. Sequencing used immunoSEQ multiplex PCR; TCRdb keeps in-frame clones, though not all of them. The table has 150,000 or so clones, 70% seen once; the top ten hold 2% to 2.5%. CDR3 length: 14 residues. V dropped 5 bases and J dropped 2; count of bases not matched to a gene: 6. The germline CDR1 and CDR2 sequences are MNHNS and SASEGT. V and J are TRBV6-1 and TRBJ2-7; TRBD1 aligns across 7 bases. The TCR originated in a woman aged 55 to 70 in good health and CMV-seropositive. Material for sequencing was PBMCs. The CDR3 DNA sequence: TGTGCCAGCAGTAGCGACAGGGCTGCCTACGAGCAGTACTTC. This translates into CASSSDRAAYEQYF.